The 24 T cell receptor beta chains reported below all come from one sample, sequenced in a study of blood T cell repertoires in COVID-19. The data were produced by immunoSEQ multiplex PCR, yet TCRdb's version contains in-frame clones alone and is incomplete. The profile shows 68,000 or so clones, around 90% of them singletons. Sequenced material: peripheral blood. The receptor set was obtained from a man in his forties with COVID-19, enrolled during active disease.

This clone occurred a few times. The chain joins TRBV5-4 to TRBJ2-7, with TRBD1 matching 8 bases. With V trimmed by 0 bases and J by 4 bases, 0 bases remained unmatched. The CDR3 has 13 amino acids. CDR1 SGHNT and CDR2 YYREEE come from the germline V gene (reference sequence). The CDR3 region is CASSLDRGYEQYF. In DNA, the CDR3 is TGTGCCAGCAGCTTGGACAGGGGGTACGAGCAGTACTTC.

The chain joins TRBV7-8 to TRBJ2-7, with D perhaps matching TRBD2 (5 bases). The CDR3 loop spans 16 amino acids. Germline-derived CDR1 and CDR2 are SGHVS and FQNEAQ. Trimming pared 4 bases from V and 6 bases from J, leaving 22 bases between. In DNA form, the CDR3 reads TGTGCCAGCAGCTCCGGAGGCTCGGGGATAGGGCGCGAGCAGTACTTC. This encodes CASSSGGSGIGREQYF.

CDR3: CASSRSGTLTDTQYF. In DNA form, the CDR3 reads TGTGCCAGCAGCCGATCCGGGACACTCACAGATACGCAGTATTTT. The rearrangement joins TRBV7-7 to TRBJ2-3; tentative D call: TRBD1 (6 bases). The CDR3 runs 15 residues. The germline gives CDR1 SSHAT, CDR2 FNYEAQ (reference sequence). V was pared by 5 bases and J by 2 bases, with 14 bases between.

The CDR3 loop is CASSVGTDYNSPLHF. CDR3 nucleotides: TGCGCCAGCAGCGTAGGGACAGACTATAATTCACCCCTCCACTTT. The genes are TRBV5-1 and TRBJ1-6, with 7 bases matching TRBD1. The V and J ends lost 4 bases and 3 bases, in that order; junction bases with no gene match: 4. The CDR3 consists of 15 residues. Germline V gene lookup returns CDR1 SGHRS and CDR2 YFSETQ.

This clone was seen only once. The genes are TRBV3-1 (or the pseudogene TRBV3-2) and TRBJ1-5, with D maybe TRBD1 (5 bases). Germline V gives CDR1 LGHDT, CDR2 YNNKEL (reference sequence). The V end lost 1 base, the J end lost 6 bases, and 13 bases lay between the germline ends. The CDR3 spans 15 residues. CDR3 sequence reads: CASSQGTTGSQPQHF. CDR3 sequence (DNA): TGTGCCAGCAGCCAAGGAACCACAGGTAGTCAGCCCCAGCATTTT.

Only a few counts were recorded for this clone. This rearrangement joins TRBV7-9 to TRBJ1-5; D is unresolved. Trimming pared 5 bases from V and 2 bases from J, leaving 10 bases between. Germline V gene lookup returns CDR1 SEHNR and CDR2 FQNEAQ (reference sequence). The CDR3 has 14 amino acids. This CDR3 reads CASSPVGGNQPQHF. The CDR3 coding sequence is TGTGCCAGCAGCCCCGTCGGGGGCAATCAGCCCCAGCATTTT.

The V call is TRBV6-5, the J call TRBJ1-3; D uncertain. The CDR3 runs 13 residues. Germline V gives CDR1 MNHEY, CDR2 SVGAGI. V lost 2 bases to trimming and J lost 0 bases, with 2 bases between them. The CDR3 protein is CASSYRSGNTIYF. CDR3 DNA: TGTGCCAGCAGTTACCGCTCTGGAAACACCATATATTTT.

In this sample, this clone turned up once. The gene calls are TRBV20-1 and TRBJ2-3; 11 nucleotides align to TRBD2. Germline-derived CDR1 and CDR2 are DFQATT and SNEGSKA (reference sequence). V shed 3 bases and J 2 bases; nucleotides not matched to a gene: 7. This CDR3 is 16 amino acids long. In DNA, the CDR3 is TGCAGTGCTAGTATTCTAGCGGGGGGCCCCACAGATACGCAGTATTTT. Amino acids: CSASILAGGPTDTQYF.

The table lists this clone with a count of one. The J gene is TRBJ1-5, the V gene TRBV7-8; 9 bases agree with TRBD1. Germline V gives CDR1 SGHVS, CDR2 FQNEAQ. CDR3 length equals 16 residues. V shed 6 bases and J 5 bases; nucleotides not matched to a gene: 11. The CDR3 reads CASSTRDRALHQPQHF. CDR3 bases: TGTGCCAGCAGTACCCGGGACAGGGCCTTGCATCAGCCCCAGCATTTT.

The chain employs TRBV5-1 and TRBJ2-7, with 11 bases that match TRBD2. CDR3 length: 14 amino acids. J gave up 4 bases and V 3 bases, and 3 bases lay outside the gene matches. Per germline, CDR1 SGHRS and CDR2 YFSETQ. Here the CDR3 DNA reads TGCGCCAGCAGCTCAAGGACTAGCGGGTACGAGCAGTACTTC. This codes for CASSSRTSGYEQYF.

DNA of the CDR3: TGTGCCAGCAGTTTTCAGGCCCGGGGCTACACCTTC. It is translated as CASSFQARGYTF. The chain combines TRBV12-3 or TRBV12-4 with TRBJ1-2; D is uncertain. This CDR3 is 12 amino acids long. V lost 3 bases, J lost 8 bases, and 10 bases lay in between.

V is TRBV28 and J is TRBJ2-7; D may be TRBD1 (6 bases). V gave up 7 bases and J gave up 3 bases, with 16 bases separating them. From germline, CDR1 is MDHEN and CDR2 SYDVKM. The CDR3 runs to 14 residues. CDR3 bases: TGTGCCAGCACCAAACCGGGACATCACTACGAGCAGTACTTC. Amino acids: CASTKPGHHYEQYF.

The chain combines TRBV5-6 with TRBJ2-5; perhaps TRBD2 as D (6 bases). Germline V gene lookup returns CDR1 SGHDT and CDR2 YYEEEE. V lost 5 bases to trimming and J lost 5 bases, with 7 bases between them. The CDR3 sequence is 11 residues long. CDR3 sequence reads: CASSAGETQYF. CDR3 nucleotides: TGTGCCAGCAGTGCGGGGGAGACCCAGTACTTC.

This clone was seen a single time. The V and J genes are TRBV19 and TRBJ1-5; D remains ambiguous. V lost 7 bases, J lost 2 bases, and 12 bases lay in between. The germline V gene has CDR1 LNHDA and CDR2 SQIVND (reference sequence). This CDR3 spans 14 amino acids. In DNA, the CDR3 is TGTGCCAGTACCGCGGAGGGAGGCAATCAGCCCCAGCATTTT. This codes for CASTAEGGNQPQHF.

The chain recombines TRBV6-5 with TRBJ1-2; 7 bases are a match to TRBD1. CDR3 length: 15 residues. From germline, CDR1 is MNHEY and CDR2 SVGAGI. J lost 7 bases, V lost 6 bases, and 14 bases had no gene match. The CDR3 loop reads CASSPSRTGHRGYTF. DNA for the CDR3: TGTGCCAGCAGCCCCAGCAGGACAGGCCACCGTGGCTACACCTTC.

The chain employs TRBV3-1 (or the pseudogene TRBV3-2) and TRBJ1-2; 7 nucleotides align to TRBD1. The CDR3 covers 13 residues. After removal of 5 bases from V and 8 bases from J, the junction contained 8 bases not matched to a gene. Germline loops: CDR1 LGHDT, CDR2 YNNKEL (reference sequence). The CDR3 loop is CASSLEQGSGYTF. The CDR3 DNA reads TGTGCCAGCAGCTTAGAACAGGGGAGCGGCTACACCTTC.

V and J are TRBV25-1 and TRBJ2-2; 9 positions agree with TRBD2. Germline CDR1 and CDR2: MGHDK and SYGVNS. Trimming removed 1 base from V and 2 bases from J; junction bases left unmatched: 5. CDR3 length: 17 residues. CDR3 nucleotide sequence: TGTGCCAGCAGTGAATTCTCAGCGGGGGGTAACACCGGGGAGCTGTTTTTT. Its translation is CASSEFSAGGNTGELFF. The complete variable domain, with remaining parts taken from reference TRBV25-1 and TRBJ2-2, reads EADIYQTPRYLVIGTGKKITLECSQTMGHDKMYWYQQDPGMELHLIHYSYGVNSTEKGDLSSESTVSRIRTEHFPLTLESARPSHTSQYLCASSEFSAGGNTGELFFGEGSRLTVL.

This clone appeared once. This rearrangement joins TRBV28 to TRBJ1-5, with D perhaps matching TRBD1 (6 bases). V lost 6 bases to trimming and J lost 3 bases, with 15 bases between them. The CDR3 has 15 residues. Germline V lookup: CDR1 MDHEN, CDR2 SYDVKM. The CDR3 sequence: CASRLKGGSNQPQHF. Here the CDR3 DNA reads TGTGCCAGCAGACTTAAAGGGGGATCCAATCAGCCCCAGCATTTT.

The CDR3 region has the DNA TGCGCCAGCAGGCCGACACAGGGGAACTCTGGAAACACCATATATTTT. Protein sequence: CASRPTQGNSGNTIYF. This chain connects TRBV5-1 to TRBJ1-3; 7 bases agree with TRBD1. From germline, CDR1 is SGHRS and CDR2 YFSETQ. V lost 5 bases to trimming and J lost 0 bases; unmatched junction nucleotides: 8. The CDR3 loop spans 16 amino acids.

This chain links TRBV6-5 with TRBJ2-5; 8 nucleotides line up with TRBD2. The germline gives CDR1 MNHEY, CDR2 SVGAGI. The CDR3 covers 13 residues. Trimming took 7 bases from V and 4 from J; bases not matched to a gene: 5. The CDR3, as DNA: TGTGCCAGCAATCGGGGGGGCCTAGAGACCCAGTACTTC. Amino acid sequence: CASNRGGLETQYF.

The gene calls are TRBV15 and TRBJ1-1; no firm D call. Looked up from germline, CDR1 is LNHNV and CDR2 is YYDKDF (reference sequence). Trimming removed 0 bases from V and 0 bases from J, with 5 bases in between. This CDR3 comprises 14 residues. The CDR3 loop reads CATSREHLNTEAFF. The CDR3 DNA sequence: TGTGCCACCAGCAGAGAGCACTTGAACACTGAAGCTTTCTTT.

The rearrangement uses TRBV19 and TRBJ1-2; TRBD1 matches 9 bases. Germline loops: CDR1 LNHDA, CDR2 SQIVND (reference sequence). There are 16 residues in the CDR3. V trimming: 5 bases; J trimming: 7 bases; junction bases outside the gene matches: 14. CDR3 nucleotides: TGTGCCAGTAGTGTCCCGGGACAGGGAGCGGGCCCTGGCTACACCTTC. It is translated as CASSVPGQGAGPGYTF.

This clone was observed once. The V and J genes are TRBV2 and TRBJ2-3, with D possibly matching TRBD2 (5 bases). The CDR3 consists of 15 residues. Trimming took 5 bases from V and 4 from J, leaving 16 bases between them. The germline V gene has CDR1 SNHLY and CDR2 FYNNEI. The CDR3 reads CASSQNSEGADTQYF. The CDR3 coding sequence is TGTGCCAGCAGTCAGAATAGCGAAGGCGCAGATACGCAGTATTTT.

The chain carries TRBV28 and TRBJ1-4; tentatively, D is TRBD1 (6 bases). CDR3 length: 14 amino acids. CDR1 and CDR2 from the germline V gene are MDHEN and SYDVKM. The V end lost 6 bases, the J end lost 4 bases, and 12 bases lay between the germline ends. CDR3 in amino acids: CASSPGQLNEKLFF. CDR3 nucleotide sequence: TGTGCCAGCAGCCCTGGACAGCTTAATGAAAAACTGTTTTTT.